This TCR beta chain was retrieved from a study of CD4 T cells in relation to SARS-CoV-2 and coronaviruses. The CDR3 length is 14 residues. Between the trimmed V and J ends, which lost 5 bases and 5 bases, there was a span of 14 bases. CDR1 SNHLY and CDR2 FYNNEI come from the germline V gene. CD4+ T cells from unexposed donors were obtained before the COVID-19 pandemic (2011-2018). CD4+ T cells were isolated from the cells after less than 13 days of culture. Note on this clone: The antigen is not known.

Method: immunoSEQ multiplex PCR; TCRdb's copy keeps in-frame clones and lacks some. The table has 20,000 to 25,000 clones, 74% seen once. V gene TRBV2 combines with J gene TRBJ2-3, with D possibly TRBD2 on 6 matching bases. This clonotype was sampled from a human donor in good health. Material: CD4+ T cells from PBMCs, cultured in vitro. The CDR3 DNA is TGTGCCAGCAGTCCCAGCGGGCTTCGAGATACGCAGTATTTT. Encoded protein: CASSPSGLRDTQYF.